This entry features one TCR beta chain sequence. This entry is derived from a study of blood T cell repertoires in COVID-19. The overall study: Both acute and convalescent COVID-19 samples were obtained from the United States, Italy and Spain. The cDNA or gDNA used as material had been derived from T cells, B-cell-depleted T cells, or PBMCs.

In the study's own analysis: How many nucleated cells were present was estimated from reference gene primer amplification. Clones were read by immunoSEQ multiplex PCR, and TCRdb kept only the in-frame ones, dropping some. V and J calls plus clone size are reproduced from that table; the DNA served to infer D and trimming. Of some 120,000 clones in the sample, under 95% were seen once. The CDR3 is 15 amino acids. Trimming cost V 10 bases and J 0 bases, with 18 bases left between them. CDR1 is MNHEY, CDR2 SVGAGI, per germline. The clonotype was recovered from a man in his forties or fifties with active COVID-19. The V gene is TRBV6-5, the J gene TRBJ1-2; D might be TRBD1 (6 bases). The sample comprised peripheral blood. DNA for the CDR3: TGTGCCATCCAGACAGGACCCGGGTCTAACTATGGCTACACCTTC. Translating it yields CAIQTGPGSNYGYTF.